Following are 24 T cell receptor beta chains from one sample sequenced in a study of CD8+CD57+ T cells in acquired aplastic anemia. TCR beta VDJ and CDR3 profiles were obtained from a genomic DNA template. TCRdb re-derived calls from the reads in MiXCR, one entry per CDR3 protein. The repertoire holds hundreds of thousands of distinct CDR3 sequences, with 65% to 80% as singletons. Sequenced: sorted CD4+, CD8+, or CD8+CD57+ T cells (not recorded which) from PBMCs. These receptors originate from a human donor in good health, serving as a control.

This chain's CDR3 is CASSLTGRNYGYTF. CDR3 coding DNA: TGTGCCAGTAGTCTCACGGGACGGAACTATGGCTACACCTTC. The chain joins TRBV19 to TRBJ1-2; tentatively, D is TRBD1 (5 bases). Per the germline V gene, CDR1 is LNHDA and CDR2 is SQIVND (reference sequence). Trimming took off 5 bases at V and 2 bases at J, with 12 bases between the two ends. This CDR3 is 14 amino acids long.

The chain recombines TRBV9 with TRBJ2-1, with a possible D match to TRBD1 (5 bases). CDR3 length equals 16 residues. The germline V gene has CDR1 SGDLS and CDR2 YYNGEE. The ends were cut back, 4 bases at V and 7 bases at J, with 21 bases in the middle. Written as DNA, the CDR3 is TGTGCCAGCAGCCAAGACGGCAGGGCAAACACTAATGAGCAGTTCTTC. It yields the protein CASSQDGRANTNEQFF.

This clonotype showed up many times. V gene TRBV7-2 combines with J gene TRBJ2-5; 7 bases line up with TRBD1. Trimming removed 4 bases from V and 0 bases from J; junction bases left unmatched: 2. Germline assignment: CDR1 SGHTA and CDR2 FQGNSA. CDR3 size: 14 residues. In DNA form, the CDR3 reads TGTGCCAGCAGCTCGGACAGGTACCAAGAGACCCAGTACTTC. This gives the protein CASSSDRYQETQYF. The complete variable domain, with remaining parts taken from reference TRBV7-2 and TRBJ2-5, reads GAGVSQSPSNKVTEKGKDVELRCDPISGHTALYWYRQSLGQGLEFLIYFQGNSAPDKSGLPSDRFSAERTGGSVSTLTIQRTQQEDSAVYLCASSSDRYQETQYFGPGTRLLVL.

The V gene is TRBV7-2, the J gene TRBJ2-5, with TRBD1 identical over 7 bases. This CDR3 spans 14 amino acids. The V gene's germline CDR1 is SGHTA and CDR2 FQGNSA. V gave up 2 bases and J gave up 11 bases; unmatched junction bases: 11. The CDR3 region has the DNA TGTGCCAGCAGCTTAAGGGGGCCTGGTGACGCGCAGTACTTC. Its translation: CASSLRGPGDAQYF.

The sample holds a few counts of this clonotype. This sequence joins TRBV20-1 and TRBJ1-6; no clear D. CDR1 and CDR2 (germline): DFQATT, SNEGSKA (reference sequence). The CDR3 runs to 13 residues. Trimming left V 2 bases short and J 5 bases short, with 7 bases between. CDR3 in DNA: TGCAGTGCTAGAACAGACAATAATTCACCCCTCCACTTT. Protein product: CSARTDNNSPLHF.

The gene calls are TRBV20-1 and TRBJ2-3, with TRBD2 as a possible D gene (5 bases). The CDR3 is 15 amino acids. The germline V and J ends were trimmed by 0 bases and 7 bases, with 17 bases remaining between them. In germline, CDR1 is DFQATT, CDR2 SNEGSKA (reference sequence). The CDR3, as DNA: TGCAGTGCTAGAGATCCTCTCAAATCGGGATATACGCAGTATTTT. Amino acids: CSARDPLKSGYTQYF.

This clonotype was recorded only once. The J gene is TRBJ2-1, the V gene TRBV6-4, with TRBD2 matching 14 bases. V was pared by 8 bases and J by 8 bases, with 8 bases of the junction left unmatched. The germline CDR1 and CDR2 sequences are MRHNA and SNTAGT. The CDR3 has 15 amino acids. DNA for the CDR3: TGTGCCAGCCAGGGACTAGCGGGAGATTCACATGAGCAGTTCTTC. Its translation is CASQGLAGDSHEQFF.

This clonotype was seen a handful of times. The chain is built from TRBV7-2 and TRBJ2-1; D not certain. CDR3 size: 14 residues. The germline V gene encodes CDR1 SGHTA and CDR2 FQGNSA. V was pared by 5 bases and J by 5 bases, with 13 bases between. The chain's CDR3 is CASSLGSPHNEQFF. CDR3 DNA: TGTGCCAGCAGCCTCGGGTCCCCCCACAATGAGCAGTTCTTC.

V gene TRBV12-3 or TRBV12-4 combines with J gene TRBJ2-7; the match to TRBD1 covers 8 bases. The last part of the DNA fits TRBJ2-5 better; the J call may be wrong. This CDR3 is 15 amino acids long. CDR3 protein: CASSVFRQGIETQYF. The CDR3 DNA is TGTGCCAGCAGTGTTTTTAGACAGGGGATAGAGACCCAGTACTTC.

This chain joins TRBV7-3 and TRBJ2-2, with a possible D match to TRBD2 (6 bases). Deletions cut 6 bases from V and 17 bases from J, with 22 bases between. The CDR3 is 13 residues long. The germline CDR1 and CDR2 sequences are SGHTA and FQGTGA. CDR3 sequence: CASSFRARREHFF. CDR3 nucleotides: TGTGCCAGCAGTTTCAGGGCTAGGAGGGAGCACTTTTTT. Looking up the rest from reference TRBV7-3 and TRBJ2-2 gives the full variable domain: GAGVSQTPSNKVTEKGKYVELRCDPISGHTALYWYRQSLGQGPEFLIYFQGTGAADDSGLPNDRFFAVRPEGSVSTLKIQRTERGDSAVYLCASSFRARREHFFGEGSRLTVL.

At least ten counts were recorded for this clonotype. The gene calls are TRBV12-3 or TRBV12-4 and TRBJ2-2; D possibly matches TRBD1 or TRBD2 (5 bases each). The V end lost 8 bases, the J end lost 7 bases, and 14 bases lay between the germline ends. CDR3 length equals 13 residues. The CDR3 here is CASAPGDHGELFF. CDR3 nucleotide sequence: TGTGCCAGCGCACCTGGGGACCACGGGGAGCTGTTTTTT.

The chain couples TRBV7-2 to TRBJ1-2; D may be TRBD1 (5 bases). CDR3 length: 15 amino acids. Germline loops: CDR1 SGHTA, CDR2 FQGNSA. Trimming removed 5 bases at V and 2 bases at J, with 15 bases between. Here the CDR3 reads CASSLTIAGNYGYTF. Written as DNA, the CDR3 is TGTGCCAGCAGCCTCACTATAGCAGGGAACTATGGCTACACCTTC.

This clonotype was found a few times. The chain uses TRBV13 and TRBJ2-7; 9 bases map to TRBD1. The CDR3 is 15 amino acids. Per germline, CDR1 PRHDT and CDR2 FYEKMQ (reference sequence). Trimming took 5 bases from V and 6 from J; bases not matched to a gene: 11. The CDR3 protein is CASSGDRVSGGEQYF. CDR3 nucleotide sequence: TGTGCCAGCAGCGGGGACAGGGTGTCGGGTGGCGAGCAGTACTTC.

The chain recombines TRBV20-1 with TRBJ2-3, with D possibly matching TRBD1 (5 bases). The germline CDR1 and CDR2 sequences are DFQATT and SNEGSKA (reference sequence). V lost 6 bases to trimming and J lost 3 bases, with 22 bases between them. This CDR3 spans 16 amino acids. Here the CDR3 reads CSASSPDRAMTDTQYF. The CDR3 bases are TGCAGTGCCAGCAGTCCCGACAGAGCTATGACAGATACGCAGTATTTT.

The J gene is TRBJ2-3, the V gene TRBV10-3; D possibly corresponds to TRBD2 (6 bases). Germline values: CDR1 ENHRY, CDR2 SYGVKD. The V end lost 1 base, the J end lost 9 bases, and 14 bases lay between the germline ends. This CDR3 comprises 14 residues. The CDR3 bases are TGTGCCATCAGTGAGTGGAGGGAGCCACAGACGCAGTATTTT. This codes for CAISEWREPQTQYF.

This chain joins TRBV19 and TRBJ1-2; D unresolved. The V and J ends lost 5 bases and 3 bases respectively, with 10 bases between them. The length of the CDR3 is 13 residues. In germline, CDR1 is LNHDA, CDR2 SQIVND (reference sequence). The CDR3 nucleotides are TGTGCCAGTAGTGCGACTGGAGACTATGGCTACACCTTC. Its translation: CASSATGDYGYTF.

The CDR3 sequence is CASSGTGGRFF. CDR3 bases: TGTGCCAGCAGCGGAACAGGGGGGAGGTTCTTC. J is TRBJ2-1 and V is TRBV6-1; TRBD1 matches 8 bases. CDR1 is MNHNS, CDR2 SASEGT, per germline. The CDR3 consists of 11 residues. Trimming took 6 bases from V and 15 from J; bases not matched to a gene: 7.

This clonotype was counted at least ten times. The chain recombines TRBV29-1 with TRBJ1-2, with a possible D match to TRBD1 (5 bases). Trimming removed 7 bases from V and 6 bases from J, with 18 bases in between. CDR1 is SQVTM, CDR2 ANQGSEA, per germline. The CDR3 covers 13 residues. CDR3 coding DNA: TGCAGCGCTAAACGGTCAGGGCTCCATGGCTACACCTTC. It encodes CSAKRSGLHGYTF. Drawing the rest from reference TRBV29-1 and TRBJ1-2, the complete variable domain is SAVISQKPSRDICQRGTSLTIQCQVDSQVTMMFWYRQQPGQSLTLIATANQGSEATYESGFVIDKFPISRPNLTFSTLTVSNMSPEDSSIYLCSAKRSGLHGYTFGSGTRLTVV.

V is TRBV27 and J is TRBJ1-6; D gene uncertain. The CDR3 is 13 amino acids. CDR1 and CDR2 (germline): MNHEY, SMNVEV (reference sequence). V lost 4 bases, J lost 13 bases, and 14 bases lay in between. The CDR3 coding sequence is TGTGCCAGCAGTTACTCGGCCAGCGGGCCCCTCCACTTT. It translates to CASSYSASGPLHF.

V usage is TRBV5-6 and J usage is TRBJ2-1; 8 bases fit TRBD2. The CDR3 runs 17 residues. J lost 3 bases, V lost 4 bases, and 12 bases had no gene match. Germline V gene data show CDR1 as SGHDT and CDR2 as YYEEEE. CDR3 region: CASSAARSGGFYNEQFF. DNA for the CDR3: TGTGCCAGCAGCGCAGCCCGGAGCGGGGGCTTCTACAATGAGCAGTTCTTC. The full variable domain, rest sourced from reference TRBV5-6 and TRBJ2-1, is DAGVTQSPTHLIKTRGQQVTLRCSPKSGHDTVSWYQQALGQGPQFIFQYYEEEERQRGNFPDRFSGHQFPNYSSELNVNALLLGDSALYLCASSAARSGGFYNEQFFGPGTRLTVL.

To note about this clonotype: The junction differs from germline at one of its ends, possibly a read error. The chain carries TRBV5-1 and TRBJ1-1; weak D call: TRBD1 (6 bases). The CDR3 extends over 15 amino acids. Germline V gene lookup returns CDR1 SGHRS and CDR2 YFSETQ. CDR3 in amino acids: CASSSSSHRESEALF. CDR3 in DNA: TGCGCCAGCAGCTCAAGTTCCCACAGGGAATCTGAGGCTCTCTTT.

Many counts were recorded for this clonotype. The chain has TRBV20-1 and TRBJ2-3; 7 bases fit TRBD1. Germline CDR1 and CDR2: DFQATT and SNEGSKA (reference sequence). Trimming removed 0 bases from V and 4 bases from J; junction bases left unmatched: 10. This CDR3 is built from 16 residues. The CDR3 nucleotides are TGCAGTGCTAGAGATCAAGGGGGCGGAATCTCAGATACGCAGTATTTT. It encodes CSARDQGGGISDTQYF.

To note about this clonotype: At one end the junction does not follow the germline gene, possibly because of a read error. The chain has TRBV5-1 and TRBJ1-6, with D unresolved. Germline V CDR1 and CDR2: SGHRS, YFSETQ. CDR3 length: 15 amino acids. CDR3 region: CASRLDQGNTSPLHF. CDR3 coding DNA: TGTGCCAGCAGGTTGGACCAAGGGAACACTTCACCCCTCCACTTT.

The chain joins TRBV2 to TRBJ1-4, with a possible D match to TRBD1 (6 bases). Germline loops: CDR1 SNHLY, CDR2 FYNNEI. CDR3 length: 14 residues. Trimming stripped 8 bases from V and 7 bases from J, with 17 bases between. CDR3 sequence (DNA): TGTGCCAGCCTACGGAACAGGGCGCTTGAAAAACTGTTTTTT. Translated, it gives CASLRNRALEKLFF.